The 4 T cell receptor beta chains presented below share a single source sample, sequenced in a study of T cells after yellow fever vaccination. TCRdb itself ran the 5' RACE reads through MiXCR, one entry per CDR3 protein. The data contain about 50,000 distinct CDR3 sequences, roughly 6.9% of them singletons. The material was CD8+ T cells sorted from PBMCs, obtained on the day of the first yellow fever vaccination. All receptors derive from a man between 18 and 35 years old who received the YFV17D yellow fever vaccine.

The J gene is TRBJ2-1, the V gene TRBV12-3 or TRBV12-4; a possible D gene is TRBD2 (6 bases). This CDR3 is 16 amino acids long. With 4 bases removed from V and 0 bases from J, the gap between germline ends came to 13 bases. CDR3 coding DNA: TGTGCCAGCAGTTGGGGGGACCGGAGCTCCTACAATGAGCAGTTCTTC. Residues: CASSWGDRSSYNEQFF.

The CDR3 DNA sequence: TGTGCCAGCAGGCCCGGTCCCGGGGGAGTCTACGAGCAGTACGTC. Encoded protein: CASRPGPGGVYEQYV. This sequence joins TRBV6-1 and TRBJ2-7; D possibly corresponds to TRBD2 (6 bases). The V end lost 6 bases, the J end lost 3 bases, and 18 bases lay between the germline ends. Germline V gene data show CDR1 as MNHNS and CDR2 as SASEGT. The CDR3 sequence is 15 residues long.

This clonotype has at least ten counts. The J gene is TRBJ2-2, the V gene TRBV20-1; no definite D call. The germline V and J ends were trimmed by 1 base and 4 bases, with 7 bases remaining between them. Germline CDR1 reads DFQATT; CDR2 reads SNEGSKA (reference sequence). The CDR3 extends over 13 amino acids. CDR3 protein: CSARAVGTGELFF. DNA for the CDR3: TGCAGTGCTAGAGCAGTCGGCACCGGGGAGCTGTTTTTT.

In its sample, this clonotype was seen many times. V gene TRBV7-9 combines with J gene TRBJ1-5; D gene unclear. The CDR3 loop spans 12 amino acids. Germline V gives CDR1 SEHNR, CDR2 FQNEAQ (reference sequence). The V end was cut by 4 bases, the J end by 4 bases, with 5 bases between. The CDR3 DNA follows: TGTGCCAGCAGCTATGCGAATCAGCCCCAGCATTTT. Translating gives CASSYANQPQHF.